This T cell receptor beta chain derives from a study of cytomegalovirus exposure and HLA in healthy donors. Whole-study context: Unique TCRs numbering approximately 80 million, obtained from HLA-typed donors, made up an early data release.

This CDR3 is 14 amino acids long. The germline V gene has CDR1 LNHDA and CDR2 SQIVND (reference sequence). V lost 5 bases, J lost 8 bases, and 16 bases lay in between. Primers: 60 Vbeta forward and 13 Jbeta reverse. TCRdb's table, derived via immunoSEQ multiplex PCR, lists solely in-frame clones and lacks some. The sample yields tens of thousands of clones, around 80% seen once. Study-level results: The study carried out a later analysis of TCR beta sequences. It associated some 17,000 of them with specific HLA alleles at a false discovery rate of 0.05.

This clone was detected once. Its antigen is not known. V is TRBV19 and J is TRBJ2-1; D remains ambiguous. The TCR sequence derives from a man in his late teens or twenties in good health and CMV-seronegative. Sequencing used PBMCs. As DNA, the CDR3 is TGTGCCAGTAGTCGAGGAGTAGTTGAGGATGAGCAGTTCTTC. It encodes CASSRGVVEDEQFF. The full variable domain, with the rest looked up from reference TRBV19 and TRBJ2-1, is DGGITQSPKYLFRKEGQNVTLSCEQNLNHDAMYWYRQDPGQGLRLIYYSQIVNDFQKGDIAEGYSVSREKKESFPLTVTSAQKNPTAFYLCASSRGVVEDEQFFGPGTRLTVL.